The next 14 T cell receptor beta chains were all read from a single sample in a study of blood T cell repertoires in COVID-19. The method was immunoSEQ multiplex PCR; TCRdb's version includes in-frame clones alone and lacks a portion of them. The sample lists roughly 290,000 clones, 75% to 90% occurring once. The source material was peripheral blood. The origin of the receptors is a man aged 25-40 years with acute or convalescent COVID-19.

This clone was seen a few times. The V call is TRBV5-4, the J call TRBJ2-7; 7 bases match TRBD1. The germline gives CDR1 SGHNT, CDR2 YYREEE (reference sequence). The CDR3 loop spans 13 amino acids. With 3 bases clipped from V and 2 bases from J, the junction kept 2 bases outside the gene matches. The CDR3 sequence is CASSSDRAYEQYF. The CDR3 DNA reads TGTGCCAGCAGCTCTGACAGGGCCTACGAGCAGTACTTC. The full variable domain, with the rest looked up from reference TRBV5-4 and TRBJ2-7, is ETGVTQSPTHLIKTRGQQVTLRCSSQSGHNTVSWYQQALGQGPQFIFQYYREEENGRGNFPPRFSGLQFPNYSSELNVNALELDDSALYLCASSSDRAYEQYFGPGTRLTVT.

V and J are TRBV11-1 and TRBJ2-7; no definite D call. The CDR3 contains 13 residues. Trimming stripped 6 bases from V and 3 bases from J, with 12 bases between. Germline V CDR1 and CDR2: SGHAT, FQDESV (reference sequence). The CDR3 nucleotides read TGTGCCAGCAGTTATTTACTGAACTACGAGCAGTACTTC. Its translation is CASSYLLNYEQYF.

V is TRBV3-1 (or the pseudogene TRBV3-2) and J is TRBJ2-1; a weak D match, TRBD2 (6 bases). V lost 4 bases, J lost 0 bases, and 13 bases lay in between. This CDR3 region has 16 residues. Germline assignment: CDR1 LGHDT and CDR2 YNNKEL (reference sequence). The CDR3 sequence: CASSPLAEYSYNEQFF. The CDR3 DNA reads as TGTGCCAGCAGCCCCTTAGCGGAGTACTCCTACAATGAGCAGTTCTTC.

The J gene is TRBJ1-1, the V gene TRBV29-1, with TRBD1 as a possible D gene (6 bases). Trimming cost V 7 bases and J 6 bases, with 12 bases left between them. Germline CDR1 and CDR2: SQVTM and ANQGSEA. The CDR3 spans 11 residues. CDR3 coding DNA: TGCAGCGCCACCAGGACAGCTGAAGCTTTCTTT. Protein: CSATRTAEAFF.

The chain is built from TRBV18 and TRBJ2-1, with 12 positions matching TRBD2. The V segment lost 6 bases and the J segment 5 bases; nucleotides outside the gene matches: 8. This CDR3 is 16 amino acids long. Germline assignment: CDR1 KGHSH and CDR2 LQKENI. The chain's CDR3 is CASSPGLAGIHNEQFF. The DNA of the CDR3 is TGTGCCAGCTCTCCCGGACTAGCGGGGATTCACAATGAGCAGTTCTTC.

This rearrangement joins TRBV11-2 to TRBJ1-3; D uncertain. Germline V gene lookup returns CDR1 SGHAT and CDR2 FQNNGV. CDR3 size: 15 residues. The V end was cut by 7 bases, the J end by 0 bases, with 13 bases between. Written as DNA, the CDR3 is TGTGCCAGCACCCGACTATTTTCCTCTGGAAACACCATATATTTT. This encodes CASTRLFSSGNTIYF.

This clone showed up just a few times. The rearrangement uses TRBV5-6 and TRBJ1-6; D is possibly TRBD1 (5 bases). In germline, CDR1 is SGHDT, CDR2 YYEEEE. V lost 0 bases, J lost 7 bases, and 14 bases lay in between. This CDR3 contains 16 residues. The chain's CDR3 is CASSLGAAGQNSPLHF. Here the CDR3 DNA reads TGTGCCAGCAGCTTGGGTGCGGCAGGGCAGAATTCACCCCTCCACTTT. The variable domain in full, completed from reference TRBV5-6 and TRBJ1-6, reads DAGVTQSPTHLIKTRGQQVTLRCSPKSGHDTVSWYQQALGQGPQFIFQYYEEEERQRGNFPDRFSGHQFPNYSSELNVNALLLGDSALYLCASSLGAAGQNSPLHFGNGTRLTVT.

V is TRBV7-9 and J is TRBJ2-6; D might be TRBD2 (5 bases). The V end was cut by 11 bases, the J end by 6 bases, with 14 bases between. The germline V gene has CDR1 SEHNR and CDR2 FQNEAQ (reference sequence). This CDR3 spans 13 amino acids. Written as DNA, the CDR3 is TGTGCCTCACGGCCCGGGGAGGCCAACGTCCTGACTTTC. This encodes CASRPGEANVLTF. Full variable domain (missing parts from reference TRBV7-9 and TRBJ2-6): DTGVSQNPRHKITKRGQNVTFRCDPISEHNRLYWYRQTLGQGPEFLTYFQNEAQLEKSRLLSDRFSAERPKGSFSTLEIQRTEQGDSAMYLCASRPGEANVLTFGAGSRLTVL.

V usage is TRBV5-1 and J usage is TRBJ2-1, with unresolved D. Looked up from germline, CDR1 is SGHRS and CDR2 is YFSETQ. This CDR3 comprises 13 residues. With 0 bases removed from V and 5 bases from J, the gap between germline ends came to 6 bases. CDR3 protein: CASSLDPDNEQFF. Written as DNA, the CDR3 is TGCGCCAGCAGCTTGGATCCAGACAATGAGCAGTTCTTC.

V is TRBV5-1 and J is TRBJ2-5, with 9 positions matching TRBD1. Germline values: CDR1 SGHRS, CDR2 YFSETQ. J gave up 5 bases and V 7 bases, and 15 bases lay outside the gene matches. CDR3 length equals 16 residues. The CDR3 DNA sequence: TGCGCCAGCCGCCCCCCCGGGACAGGGTTATCGGAGACCCAGTACTTC. It is translated as CASRPPGTGLSETQYF. Looking up the rest from reference TRBV5-1 and TRBJ2-5 gives the full variable domain: KAGVTQTPRYLIKTRGQQVTLSCSPISGHRSVSWYQQTPGQGLQFLFEYFSETQRNKGNFPGRFSGRQFSNSRSEMNVSTLELGDSALYLCASRPPGTGLSETQYFGPGTRLLVL.

V and J are TRBV2 and TRBJ1-2; TRBD1 aligns across 10 bases. From germline, CDR1 is SNHLY and CDR2 FYNNEI. The ends lost 6 bases at V and 4 bases at J; junction bases unmatched: 5. The CDR3 has 14 amino acids. Here the CDR3 reads CASSDRGRVYGYTF. For the CDR3, the DNA is TGTGCCAGCAGCGACAGGGGGCGCGTCTATGGCTACACCTTC.

This rearrangement joins TRBV28 to TRBJ1-1, with TRBD1 as a possible D gene (6 bases). The CDR3 contains 13 residues. Germline values: CDR1 MDHEN, CDR2 SYDVKM. The germline V and J ends were trimmed by 6 bases and 0 bases, with 8 bases remaining between them. The CDR3 DNA reads TGTGCCAGCAGAACAGGGCTGAACACTGAAGCTTTCTTT. Translating gives CASRTGLNTEAFF. The full variable domain, completed using reference TRBV28 and TRBJ1-1, is DVKVTQSSRYLVKRTGEKVFLECVQDMDHENMFWYRQDPGLGLRLIYFSYDVKMKEKGDIPEGYSVSREKKERFSLILESASTNQTSMYLCASRTGLNTEAFFGQGTRLTVV.

The chain uses TRBV7-9 and TRBJ1-1; the D gene is possibly TRBD1 (5 bases). The germline gives CDR1 SEHNR, CDR2 FQNEAQ (reference sequence). This CDR3 is 16 amino acids long. V lost 0 bases and J 0 bases, leaving 11 bases between the germline ends. The CDR3 spells CASSLAGGRMNTEAFF. CDR3 nucleotide sequence: TGTGCCAGCAGCTTAGCGGGGGGACGGATGAACACTGAAGCTTTCTTT.

The genes are TRBV30 and TRBJ2-1; TRBD1 agrees at 7 bases. Germline V gene lookup returns CDR1 GTSNPN and CDR2 SVGIG (reference sequence). This CDR3 comprises 13 residues. The V segment lost 2 bases and the J segment 9 bases; nucleotides outside the gene matches: 7. The CDR3 DNA reads as TGTGCCTGGAGTCCCTCAGGGGGTGGTGAGCAGTTCTTC. It encodes CAWSPSGGGEQFF.